This TCR beta chain was captured by sequencing in a study of T cell clonality in common variable immunodeficiency. Libraries were prepared by immunoSEQ multiplex PCR; TCRdb keeps only in-frame clonotypes and omits some of them. The profile covers 35,000 to 55,000 clones, none occurring a single time. Regarding the study as a whole: The cause of increased CVID clonality remains unclear without subpopulation sequencing. Reportedly, TCR beta sequences from common variable immunodeficiency showed fewer deletions and N-nucleotide insertions. CVID subjects had higher TCRbeta clonality than healthy controls, most marked in about a third. Compared with controls, CVID subjects had fewer shared TCRbeta clones.

This CDR3 has 13 residues. Trimming removed 5 bases at V and 6 bases at J, with 14 bases between. Looked up from germline, CDR1 is SGHTA and CDR2 is FQGTGA. This clone was recorded many times. The target antigen is unknown. The CDR3 end is not reached by the read, which stops 3 residues before it; the germline J gene fills it in. The source of this sequence is a person aged 18 to 75 in good health. The V and J genes are TRBV7-3 and TRBJ2-7, with D perhaps matching TRBD1 (5 bases). Sequenced: peripheral blood mononuclear cells. The sequenced CDR3 bases are TGTGCCAGCAGCAGGAACCAGGGTAGCGAG. The encoded protein is CASSRNQGSE. The full CDR3 is CASSRNQGSEQYF.